Shown below are 10 T cell receptor beta chains from a single sample sequenced in a study of CD8+ T cells in alopecia areata listed by TCRdb under 2018. The library was made by the immunoSEQ multiplex PCR assay. RNA was extracted from all samples and reverse transcribed into cDNA as template for TCR sequencing. TCRdb obtained this table from immuneACCESS and retained in-frame rearrangements with V and J assigned. These tables miss some clones; where compared with another copy, unresolved V genes account for less than half of the shortfall, and the remainder is unexplained. This sample comprises about 120,000 clones, more than 30% of them detected only once. Roughly 3.2% of the sample is taken by the ten largest. Material: CD4+ T cells sorted from blood. These receptors came from a human donor with alopecia areata.

This clone came up a few times. The J gene is TRBJ1-5, the V gene TRBV29-1; D not resolved. There are 13 residues in the CDR3. Germline lookup yields CDR1 SQVTM and CDR2 ANQGSEA. Trimming took 4 bases from V and 6 from J, leaving 13 bases between them. The CDR3 DNA reads TGCAGCGTTGTTGGCAGGTTCGGTCAGCCCCAGCATTTT. This gives the protein CSVVGRFGQPQHF.

This CDR3 reads CASSLNSENEQFF. In DNA, the CDR3 is TGTGCCAGCAGCTTAAACAGTGAAAATGAGCAGTTCTTC. The chain uses TRBV7-3 and TRBJ2-1; D not resolved. The V gene lost 1 base and the J gene lost 7 bases, with 8 bases spanning the gap. CDR1 is SGHTA, CDR2 FQGTGA, per germline. CDR3 length: 13 amino acids.

The V call is TRBV5-1, the J call TRBJ2-1; D is perhaps TRBD2 (6 bases). CDR3 length equals 14 residues. V lost 4 bases and J lost 4, with 12 bases in between. Germline-derived CDR1 and CDR2 are SGHRS and YFSETQ. CDR3: CASSRIRGYNEQFF. CDR3 DNA: TGCGCCAGCAGCCGAATCCGGGGGTACAATGAGCAGTTCTTC.

The chain employs TRBV28 and TRBJ2-6, with 16 bases identical to TRBD2. The length of the CDR3 is 20 residues. Germline V gives CDR1 MDHEN, CDR2 SYDVKM. V lost 6 bases to trimming and J lost 0 bases; unmatched junction nucleotides: 8. DNA of the CDR3: TGTGCCAGCAGCCGTCCGGGACTAGCGGGAGGGAGCTCTGGGGCCAACGTCCTGACTTTC. This sequence encodes CASSRPGLAGGSSGANVLTF.

The CDR3 sequence: CSVEVGQGPYGYTF. The CDR3 nucleotides are TGCAGCGTTGAAGTGGGACAGGGTCCCTATGGCTACACCTTC. This sequence joins TRBV29-1 and TRBJ1-2; 9 nucleotides line up with TRBD1. V was clipped by 1 base and J by 4 bases; unmatched bases: 4. Germline-derived CDR1 and CDR2 are SQVTM and ANQGSEA. The CDR3 totals 14 residues.

The chain is built from TRBV30 and TRBJ2-7, with D unclear. The CDR3 extends over 12 amino acids. CDR1 is GTSNPN, CDR2 SVGIG, per germline (reference sequence). Trimming removed 2 bases at V and 2 bases at J, with 7 bases between. The CDR3 bases are TGTGCCTGGAGTATTTTTGCCTACGAGCAGTACTTC. Its translation is CAWSIFAYEQYF.

This chain links TRBV18 with TRBJ1-2; 9 bases align to TRBD1. Unmatched junction bases numbered 7, after V lost 1 base and J lost 7 bases. Per the germline V gene, CDR1 is KGHSH and CDR2 is LQKENI. This CDR3 contains 15 residues. Here the CDR3 DNA reads TGTGCCAGCTCACCACAACGGGACAGGGCGAGTGGCTACACCTTC. This sequence encodes CASSPQRDRASGYTF.

The table lists this clone with a count of one. The chain combines TRBV5-1 with TRBJ2-3, with D possibly TRBD2 on 5 matching bases. V was cut by 1 base and J by 4 bases, with 10 bases left in between. This CDR3 is built from 14 residues. Germline CDR1 is SGHRS and CDR2 is YFSETQ. The CDR3 reads CASSLTAGPDTQYF. The CDR3 DNA reads as TGCGCCAGCAGCTTGACTGCGGGCCCAGATACGCAGTATTTT.

This clone has more than one count but fewer than ten. This rearrangement joins TRBV28 to TRBJ2-2; D is uncertain. Germline loops: CDR1 MDHEN, CDR2 SYDVKM. Trimming shortened V by 6 bases and J by 5 bases, and 13 bases separated the two germline ends. The CDR3 is made up of 14 amino acids. The CDR3 coding sequence is TGTGCCAGCAGACCCATTGGGTCTACCGGGGAGCTGTTTTTT. Its translation is CASRPIGSTGELFF.

This clone was observed a few times. The chain carries TRBV7-9 and TRBJ1-1, with 7 bases that match TRBD1. Germline values: CDR1 SEHNR, CDR2 FQNEAQ (reference sequence). This CDR3 is built from 16 residues. The ends lost 2 bases at V and 4 bases at J; junction bases unmatched: 10. In nucleotides, the CDR3 is TGTGCCAGCAGCTTAATAGGGGGCTTAAGGAGCACTGAAGCTTTCTTT. Translated: CASSLIGGLRSTEAFF. The variable domain in full, completed from reference TRBV7-9 and TRBJ1-1, reads DTGVSQNPRHKITKRGQNVTFRCDPISEHNRLYWYRQTLGQGPEFLTYFQNEAQLEKSRLLSDRFSAERPKGSFSTLEIQRTEQGDSAMYLCASSLIGGLRSTEAFFGQGTRLTVV.